This TCR beta chain was documented in a study of blood T cell repertoires in COVID-19. The wider study: Both acute and convalescent COVID-19 samples were obtained from the United States, Italy and Spain. T cells, B-cell-depleted T cells, or PBMCs provided the cDNA or gDNA that served as material.

This clone has a handful of counts. Authors' analysis steps: Amplification with reference gene primers provided the estimates of nucleated cell counts. This table comes from immunoSEQ multiplex PCR, and its TCRdb copy is limited to in-frame clones, with some not included. That table gives V, J and clone size, and the DNA gave D and trimming. This table has around 130,000 clones, 84% appearing once. The CDR3 has 14 residues. V was pared by 8 bases and J by 7 bases, with 17 bases between. CDR1 SGHAT and CDR2 FQNNGV come from the germline V gene. This receptor was identified in a woman aged 30 to 39 who had recovered from COVID-19. Sequencing was carried out using peripheral blood. V is TRBV11-2 and J is TRBJ2-2; D may be TRBD1 (6 bases). The CDR3 DNA reads TGTGCCAGCGGCGTACAGGGACGCGGCGGGGAGCTGTTTTTT. This translates into CASGVQGRGGELFF.